The next 23 T cell receptor beta chains were all read from a single sample in a study of T-cell reconstitution after alpha-beta-depleted transplantation in children. Molecular barcoding with unique molecular identifiers was used for the TCRbeta library. TCRdb re-called the PCR reads through MiXCR, storing one row per CDR3 protein. This table holds around 250,000 distinct CDR3 sequences, 6.5% to 9% found once. The specimen was PBMCs, mostly from graft donor cells, collected 180 days after TCRalphabeta/CD19-depleted stem cell transplant. These receptors originate from a male patient aged 10 to 17 who had a stem cell transplant for acute lymphoblastic leukemia, so the T cells may come from the graft donor.

This clonotype showed up many times. The CDR3 coding sequence is TGTGCCAGCAGCTCGACAGGGGGCTGGAATCAGCCCCAGCATTTT. This sequence encodes CASSSTGGWNQPQHF. This chain connects TRBV7-9 to TRBJ1-5; 10 nucleotides line up with TRBD1. The CDR3 has 15 residues. Germline V gene data show CDR1 as SEHNR and CDR2 as FQNEAQ (reference sequence). V shed 4 bases, J shed 4 bases, and the junction held 4 bases outside the gene matches.

The sample holds many counts of this clonotype. This chain joins TRBV20-1 and TRBJ1-6; D gene ambiguous. Germline V gene lookup returns CDR1 DFQATT and CDR2 SNEGSKA (reference sequence). The V end was cut by 2 bases, the J end by 5 bases, with 19 bases between. The CDR3 totals 17 residues. The CDR3 is CSARPFEVEGNNSPLHF. CDR3 nucleotides: TGCAGTGCTAGACCCTTCGAGGTGGAGGGTAATAATTCACCCCTCCACTTT.

This clonotype was recorded many times. The rearrangement links TRBV7-6 to TRBJ2-7, with a weak D call TRBD1 (6 bases). Deletions cut 5 bases from V and 5 bases from J, with 13 bases between. Germline CDR1 is SGHVS and CDR2 is FNYEAQ. There are 13 residues in the CDR3. The CDR3 bases are TGTGCCAGCAGCCTCCGGGCAGGGGACGAGCAGTACTTC. Translation: CASSLRAGDEQYF.

This clonotype has a count of ten or more. Here the CDR3 DNA reads TGTGCCAGCAGGTGGCCAACCGGGGAGCTGTTTTTT. As protein: CASRWPTGELFF. This chain joins TRBV2 and TRBJ2-2; D not resolved. The CDR3 covers 12 residues. Germline V gives CDR1 SNHLY, CDR2 FYNNEI. Trimming took off 6 bases at V and 5 bases at J, with 7 bases between the two ends. The full variable domain, with the rest looked up from reference TRBV2 and TRBJ2-2, is EPEVTQTPSHQVTQMGQEVILRCVPISNHLYFYWYRQILGQKVEFLVSFYNNEISEKSEIFDDQFSVERPDGSNFTLKIRSTKLEDSAMYFCASRWPTGELFFGEGSRLTVL.

This clonotype was counted ten times or more. The V call is TRBV12-3 or TRBV12-4, the J call TRBJ1-5; D remains unclear. V was clipped by 7 bases and J by 2 bases, with 9 bases between them. This CDR3 comprises 13 residues. CDR3 in amino acids: CASTLEGNQPQHF. The CDR3 DNA reads as TGTGCCAGCACCCTGGAGGGCAATCAGCCCCAGCATTTT.

There are many counts of this clonotype. The rearrangement joins TRBV29-1 to TRBJ2-7; 7 bases match TRBD2. CDR1 and CDR2 from the germline V gene are SQVTM and ANQGSEA. This CDR3 is built from 13 residues. J gave up 0 bases and V 4 bases, and 3 bases lay outside the gene matches. CDR3 nucleotides: TGCAGCGTTGTGGTAGCGGGCTCCTACGAGCAGTACTTC. The encoded protein is CSVVVAGSYEQYF.

This clonotype was detected many times. The chain is built from TRBV12-3 or TRBV12-4 and TRBJ1-1; weak D call: TRBD1 (6 bases). V shed 3 bases and J shed 1 base, with 9 bases lying between them. This CDR3 has 14 residues. The CDR3 nucleotides are TGTGCCAGCAGTTTTTCACAGGGGAACACTGAAGCTTTCTTT. It translates to CASSFSQGNTEAFF.

This clonotype was recorded many times. V usage is TRBV7-6 and J usage is TRBJ2-7, with TRBD1 as a possible D gene (5 bases). The CDR3 loop spans 14 amino acids. Trimming left V 2 bases short and J 2 bases short, with 10 bases between. CDR1 and CDR2 (germline): SGHVS, FNYEAQ. CDR3 amino acids: CASSLFKGTYEQYF. CDR3 coding DNA: TGTGCCAGCAGCTTATTTAAGGGGACCTACGAGCAGTACTTC.

This clonotype occurred many times. J is TRBJ1-2 and V is TRBV6-5; D is possibly TRBD1 (5 bases). Per germline, CDR1 MNHEY and CDR2 SVGAGI. The CDR3 extends over 12 amino acids. Trimming took off 8 bases at V and 5 bases at J, with 12 bases between the two ends. The CDR3 here is CASGTLGYGYTF. The CDR3 nucleotides read TGTGCCAGCGGGACCCTTGGATATGGCTACACCTTC.

This clonotype was found many times. The chain couples TRBV12-3 or TRBV12-4 to TRBJ2-3; D remains ambiguous. This CDR3 spans 13 amino acids. Trimming pared 2 bases from V and 8 bases from J, leaving 11 bases between. The DNA for the CDR3 is TGTGCCAGCAGTTTAATACTTCGTGCTACGCAGTATTTT. This sequence encodes CASSLILRATQYF.

A remark on this clonotype: A much larger clone sits a single nucleotide away, making a read error possible. The chain employs TRBV5-1 and TRBJ2-5, with TRBD2 identical over 7 bases. CDR1 and CDR2 from the germline V gene are SGHRS and YFSETQ. Trimming took 3 bases from V and 1 from J; bases not matched to a gene: 9. The CDR3 length is 16 residues. CDR3: CASSSRPAGCQETQYF. The DNA of the CDR3 is TGCGCCAGCAGCTCACGTCCAGCGGGATGCCAAGAGACCCAGTACTTC.

This clonotype was seen at least ten times. The chain has TRBV5-1 and TRBJ2-7; D unresolved. Germline V CDR1 and CDR2: SGHRS, YFSETQ. The CDR3 spans 11 residues. Trimming pared 0 bases from V and 7 bases from J, leaving 5 bases between. The CDR3 loop reads CASSLGEEQYF. The CDR3, as DNA: TGCGCCAGCAGCTTGGGTGAGGAGCAGTACTTC.

This clonotype was seen repeatedly, ten times or more. This chain links TRBV29-1 with TRBJ2-2, with D possibly matching TRBD1 (6 bases). Germline CDR1 reads SQVTM; CDR2 reads ANQGSEA. The CDR3 is 14 residues long. Trimming pared 7 bases from V and 5 bases from J, leaving 17 bases between. CDR3 in amino acids: CSALEPQGTGELFF. CDR3 nucleotide sequence: TGCAGCGCCCTGGAGCCCCAGGGGACCGGGGAGCTGTTTTTT.

The table lists this clonotype with many counts. This chain connects TRBV28 to TRBJ2-1; no clear D. Germline V gene data show CDR1 as MDHEN and CDR2 as SYDVKM. V lost 1 base to trimming and J lost 4 bases, with 2 bases between them. The CDR3 covers 12 residues. DNA of the CDR3: TGTGCCAGCAGTTTATCTTACAATGAGCAGTTCTTC. It is translated as CASSLSYNEQFF.

This clonotype was seen ten or more times. The chain uses TRBV12-3 or TRBV12-4 and TRBJ2-7, with a tentative D call TRBD1 (6 bases). The CDR3 contains 16 residues. The V and J ends lost 5 bases and 3 bases respectively, with 20 bases between them. CDR3 loop: CASSRTQTGTLYEQYF. The CDR3 nucleotides read TGTGCCAGCAGTCGTACTCAAACAGGGACCCTCTACGAGCAGTACTTC.

Many counts were recorded for this clonotype. This chain connects TRBV12-3 or TRBV12-4 to TRBJ2-5; TRBD1 matches at 10 bases. The CDR3 is 15 amino acids. V trimming: 5 bases; J trimming: 4 bases; junction bases outside the gene matches: 7. The CDR3 loop is CASSPDRGRRETQYF. The CDR3 DNA sequence: TGTGCCAGCAGTCCAGACAGGGGGCGACGAGAGACCCAGTACTTC.

This clonotype was recorded at least ten times. The chain joins TRBV7-9 to TRBJ1-1; TRBD1 is a possible D gene (5 bases). The ends were cut back, 1 base at V and 1 base at J, with 7 bases in the middle. The CDR3 is 14 amino acids. Germline CDR1 is SEHNR and CDR2 is FQNEAQ (reference sequence). The CDR3 nucleotides read TGTGCCAGCAGCTTAGGAGACAGGAACACTGAAGCTTTCTTT. Its translation: CASSLGDRNTEAFF.

Many counts were recorded for this clonotype. Here the CDR3 reads CARAGTAYNEQFF. The CDR3, as DNA: TGTGCCAGAGCGGGGACCGCCTACAATGAGCAGTTCTTC. The chain couples TRBV3-1 to TRBJ2-1, with TRBD2 identical over 7 bases. V gave up 9 bases and J gave up 2 bases; unmatched junction bases: 4. The CDR3 consists of 13 residues. From germline, CDR1 is LGHDT and CDR2 YNNKEL (reference sequence).

This clonotype occurred many times. The chain is built from TRBV24-1 and TRBJ1-3; D is possibly TRBD1 (5 bases). V gave up 8 bases and J gave up 11 bases, with 9 bases separating them. Germline CDR1 reads KGHDR; CDR2 reads SFDVKD. The CDR3 extends over 10 amino acids. The CDR3 DNA is TGTGCCACCACAGGGTACGCCATATATTTT. This codes for CATTGYAIYF.

Many counts were recorded for this clonotype. The rearrangement joins TRBV11-1 to TRBJ2-1; 13 bases fit TRBD2. Germline CDR1 and CDR2: SGHAT and FQDESV (reference sequence). This CDR3 has 19 residues. Unmatched junction bases numbered 12, after V lost 5 bases and J lost 2 bases. The CDR3: CASSPRPTSGRAAYNEQFF. CDR3 DNA: TGTGCCAGCAGCCCCCGCCCCACTAGCGGGAGGGCCGCCTACAATGAGCAGTTCTTC.

This clonotype showed up just a few times. V usage is TRBV11-2 and J usage is TRBJ2-7; 7 bases are a match to TRBD2. The CDR3 extends over 14 amino acids. Germline values: CDR1 SGHAT, CDR2 FQNNGV. V lost 4 bases to trimming and J lost 6 bases; unmatched junction nucleotides: 9. The CDR3 spells CASSSRGGTGEQYF. CDR3 DNA: TGTGCCAGCAGCTCCCGGGGAGGGACGGGCGAGCAGTACTTC.

At least ten counts were recorded for this clonotype. The chain uses TRBV19 and TRBJ1-5; 9 bases match TRBD1. Losses at the gene ends were 6 bases for V and 3 bases for J; bases not matched to a gene: 9. Germline V lookup: CDR1 LNHDA, CDR2 SQIVND (reference sequence). The CDR3 is made up of 16 amino acids. The CDR3 region has the DNA TGTGCCAGTAGGAAAATACAGGGGGCCTACAATCAGCCCCAGCATTTT. This gives the protein CASRKIQGAYNQPQHF.

Details on this clonotype: Being one base from a much bigger clone, this may be a read error. CDR3 loop: CSAREGRAPVGYTF. The DNA of the CDR3 is TGCAGTGCTAGAGAGGGCAGGGCTCCCGTAGGCTACACCTTC. The V call is TRBV20-1, the J call TRBJ1-2; possible D gene TRBD1, 5 bases. Between the trimmed V and J ends, which lost 0 bases and 8 bases, there was a span of 16 bases. Germline V gives CDR1 DFQATT, CDR2 SNEGSKA (reference sequence). The CDR3 contains 14 residues.